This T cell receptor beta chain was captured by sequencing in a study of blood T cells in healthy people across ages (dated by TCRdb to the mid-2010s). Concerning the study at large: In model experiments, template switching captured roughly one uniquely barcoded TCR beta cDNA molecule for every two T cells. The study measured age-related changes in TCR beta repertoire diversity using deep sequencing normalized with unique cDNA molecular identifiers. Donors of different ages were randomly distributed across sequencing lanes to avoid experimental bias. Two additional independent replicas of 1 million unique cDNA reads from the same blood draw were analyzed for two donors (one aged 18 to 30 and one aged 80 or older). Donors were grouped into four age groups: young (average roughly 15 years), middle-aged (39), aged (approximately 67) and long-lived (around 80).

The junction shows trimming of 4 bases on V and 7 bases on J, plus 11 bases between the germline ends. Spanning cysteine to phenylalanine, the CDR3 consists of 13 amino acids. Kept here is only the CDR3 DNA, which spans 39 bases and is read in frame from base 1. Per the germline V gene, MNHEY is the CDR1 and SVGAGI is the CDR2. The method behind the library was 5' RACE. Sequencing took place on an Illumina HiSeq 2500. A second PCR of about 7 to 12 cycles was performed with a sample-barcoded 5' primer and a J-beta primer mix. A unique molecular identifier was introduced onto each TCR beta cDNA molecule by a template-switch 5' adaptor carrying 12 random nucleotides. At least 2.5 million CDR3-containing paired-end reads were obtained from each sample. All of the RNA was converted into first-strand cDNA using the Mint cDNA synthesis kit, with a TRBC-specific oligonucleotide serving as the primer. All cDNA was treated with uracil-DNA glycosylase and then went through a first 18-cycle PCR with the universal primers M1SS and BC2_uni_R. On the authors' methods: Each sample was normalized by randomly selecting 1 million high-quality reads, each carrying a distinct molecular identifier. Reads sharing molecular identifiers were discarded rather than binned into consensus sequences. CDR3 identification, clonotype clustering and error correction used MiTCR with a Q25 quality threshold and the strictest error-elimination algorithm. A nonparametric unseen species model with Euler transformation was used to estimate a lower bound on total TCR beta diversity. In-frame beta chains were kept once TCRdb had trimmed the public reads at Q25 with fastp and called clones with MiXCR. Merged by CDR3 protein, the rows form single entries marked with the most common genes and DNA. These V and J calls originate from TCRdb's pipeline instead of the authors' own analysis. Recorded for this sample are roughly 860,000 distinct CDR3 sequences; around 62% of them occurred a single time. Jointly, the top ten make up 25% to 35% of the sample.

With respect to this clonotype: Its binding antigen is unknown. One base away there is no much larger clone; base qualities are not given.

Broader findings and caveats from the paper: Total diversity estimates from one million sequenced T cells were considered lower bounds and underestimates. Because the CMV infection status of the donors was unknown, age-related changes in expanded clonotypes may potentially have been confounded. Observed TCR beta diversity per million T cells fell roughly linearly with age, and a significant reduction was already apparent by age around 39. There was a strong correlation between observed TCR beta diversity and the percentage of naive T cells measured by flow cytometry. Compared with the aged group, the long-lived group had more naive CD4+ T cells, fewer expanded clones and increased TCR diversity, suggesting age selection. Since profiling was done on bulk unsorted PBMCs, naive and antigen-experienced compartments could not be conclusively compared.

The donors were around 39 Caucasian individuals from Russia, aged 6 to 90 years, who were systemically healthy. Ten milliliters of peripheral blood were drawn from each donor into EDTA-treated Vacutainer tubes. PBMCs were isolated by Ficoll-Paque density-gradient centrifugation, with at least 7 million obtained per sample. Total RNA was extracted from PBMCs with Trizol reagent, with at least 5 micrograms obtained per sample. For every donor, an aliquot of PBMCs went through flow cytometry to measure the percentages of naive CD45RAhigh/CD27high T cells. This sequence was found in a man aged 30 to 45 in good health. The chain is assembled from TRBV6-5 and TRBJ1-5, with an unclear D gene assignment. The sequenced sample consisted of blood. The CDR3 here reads CASSSGRRQPQHF. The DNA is TGTGCCAGCAGTTCGGGTAGGAGGCAGCCCCAGCATTTT.